This note documents a single T cell receptor beta chain sequence. Its cognate antigen is unknown. This sample is part of a study of cytomegalovirus exposure and HLA in healthy donors. Study-wide background: Most genotyped donors, around 86% of about 360, had Caucasian-associated genetic ancestry.

General study points: It was reported in a later analysis that an Asian-associated ancestry cluster showed fewer N-insertions than the approximately 670-donor mean.

Both 60 Vbeta primers and 13 Jbeta primers went into the PCR. Sequenced by immunoSEQ multiplex PCR; TCRdb stores in-frame clones only, minus some. Of approximately 150,000 clones listed, 75% to 90% are singletons. V was trimmed by 0 bases and J by 0 bases, leaving 8 bases between them. CDR3 length equals 15 residues. Germline assignment: CDR1 LNHNV and CDR2 YYDKDF (reference sequence). The specimen was PBMCs. The clonotype comes from a human donor in good health. The rearrangement uses TRBV15 and TRBJ1-2; D is uncertain. The CDR3 is CATSRDNTSNYGYTF. The DNA of the CDR3 is TGTGCCACCAGCAGAGATAACACCTCTAACTATGGCTACACCTTC.